The following is a T cell receptor beta chain sequence with its context. This record comes from a study of OX40 agonist ivuxolimab in advanced cancers. CDR1 is MNHNY and CDR2 is SVGAGI in the germline V gene (reference sequence). This CDR3 is 14 amino acids long. Between the trimmed V and J ends, which lost 0 bases and 6 bases, there was a span of 10 bases. Profiling relied on immunoSEQ multiplex PCR, and the TCRdb table lists in-frame clones only, not all of them. The table includes tens of thousands of clones, about 88% detected once. The sample in question was CD4+ or CD8+ T cells sorted from blood, obtained in a trial of the OX40 agonist ivuxolimab. The chain combines TRBV6-6 with TRBJ2-3; D remains unclear. This TCR derives from an adult with an advanced solid tumor such as melanoma, head and neck, liver or kidney cancer. CDR3 sequence reads: CASSYSPRSDTQYF. The CDR3 region has the DNA TGTGCCAGCAGTTACTCGCCTCGGTCTGATACGCAGTATTTT.